The following is a T cell receptor beta chain sequence with its context. This clonotype was found a few times. Its binding antigen is unknown. One base away there is no much larger clone; base qualities are not given. Donors were a few dozen systemically healthy Caucasian individuals from Russia aged roughly 6 to 90 years. Each donor gave ten milliliters of peripheral blood, collected into EDTA-treated Vacutainer tubes. Ficoll-Paque density-gradient centrifugation was used to isolate PBMCs, with at least 7 million per sample. Trizol reagent was used to extract total RNA from PBMCs, with at least 6 micrograms per sample. The percentages of naive CD45RAhigh/CD27high T cells were determined by flow cytometry on a PBMC aliquot from every donor. The CDR3 sequence holds 13 residues, the cysteine and phenylalanine included. The only DNA kept is the CDR3, 39 bases in frame from the first base. Reading the germline V gene gives CDR1 KGHDR and CDR2 SFDVKD.

This sample is part of a study of blood T cells in healthy people across ages (dated by TCRdb to the mid-2010s). With regard to the full study: In model experiments, template switching captured roughly one uniquely barcoded TCR beta cDNA molecule for every two T cells. Age-related changes in TCR beta repertoire diversity were measured in the study by deep sequencing normalized with unique cDNA molecular identifiers. Donors were grouped into four age groups: young (average approximately 16 years), middle-aged (about 38), aged (62) and long-lived (approximately 78). For two donors (one aged 18 to 29 and one aged 80 or older), the study analyzed two additional independent replicas of 1 million unique cDNA reads from the same blood draw. Beyond this particular receptor, the publication reports: The percentage of naive T cells measured by flow cytometry correlated strongly with observed TCR beta diversity. Observed TCR beta diversity per million T cells fell roughly linearly with age, and a significant reduction was already apparent by age around 44. Because the CMV infection status of the donors was unknown, age-related changes in expanded clonotypes may potentially have been confounded. Bulk unsorted PBMC profiling prevented conclusive comparison of naive and antigen-experienced compartments. Estimates of total diversity based on one million sequenced T cells were regarded as lower bounds and as underestimates. The long-lived group showed more naive CD4+ T cells, fewer expanded clones and increased TCR diversity than the aged group, suggesting age selection.

The library relied on 5' RACE. The data were produced on an Illumina HiSeq 2500. A second PCR of roughly 7 to 12 cycles was run with a J-beta primer mix and a sample-barcoded 5' primer. Each TCR beta cDNA molecule received a unique molecular identifier from a template-switch 5' adaptor carrying 12 random nucleotides. Each sample yielded at least 2.5 million CDR3-containing paired-end reads. The Mint cDNA synthesis kit, primed by a TRBC-specific oligonucleotide, was used to synthesize first-strand cDNA from all RNA. Following uracil-DNA glycosylase treatment, all cDNA underwent a first 18-cycle PCR with the universal primers M1SS and BC2_uni_R. The paper's data handling went like this. Each sample was normalized by randomly selecting 1 million high-quality reads, each carrying a distinct molecular identifier. Reads sharing molecular identifiers were discarded rather than binned into consensus sequences. MiTCR, run with a Q25 quality threshold and the strictest error-elimination algorithm, handled CDR3 identification, clonotype clustering and error correction. A nonparametric unseen species model using Euler transformation provided a lower-bound estimate of total TCR beta diversity. Using fastp at Q25 and MiXCR, TCRdb reprocessed the public reads and kept productive beta chains. Merged by CDR3 protein, the rows form single entries marked with the most common genes and DNA. TCRdb's processing, not the authors' own work, is the source of the V and J calls. Here the sample has around 800,000 distinct CDR3 sequences; around 25% occur a single time. The ten largest make up about 3% of the sample.

The same sample was also used in a study of T cells of mothers and their children. That second report states: The donors were nine systemically healthy Caucasian individuals, made up of three mothers and their six children. cDNA synthesis used all of the extracted RNA, with 1.5 ug of RNA in each 15 ul reaction. Sample barcodes and 2-4 random nucleotides were added via the M1S primer in the second PCR. Over 8.5 million TCR beta CDR3 reads were obtained for each mother, and approximately 3.2 million reads were obtained for each child. Thymic selection shapes the output of TCR recombination in a similar way in related and unrelated pairs, and inherited differences have a minor effect. Normalized repertoire overlap was always found to be slightly, but never significantly, higher in related mother-child pairs than in unrelated mother-child pairs. No persistent microchimeric T cell clones were found, with a detection sensitivity of approximately 100 clones per million clonotypes. Deep NGS was used in the study to compare the TCR beta repertoires of mothers and children and to look for features that separate related mother-child pairs from unrelated individuals. On average, the children were about 12 +/- 4 years old, while the mothers were 40 +/- 4 years old. After adapters were ligated using NEBNext reagents, the libraries underwent 100+100 nt paired-end sequencing on an Illumina HiSeq 2000. Mother and child libraries were prepared a month apart and sequenced in separate runs to prevent cross-contamination. Between roughly 450,000 and 2,000,000 distinct TCR beta clonotypes were identified per donor. Naive TCR beta clonotypes were estimated from low-frequency clonotypes matched to each donor's FACS-determined naive share, without sorting.

The rearranged chain carries TRBV24-1 and TRBJ2-5; the D segment is perhaps TRBD1 or TRBD2, each sharing 5 matched bases. Near its end, the DNA agrees better with TRBJ2-1, so the J call may be wrong. The sequence was obtained from a boy aged 5-17 years in good health. Sequenced sample: blood. The CDR3 reads as follows: CATSAYSGHEQFF. The DNA sequence is TGTGCCACCAGTGCCTATTCGGGACATGAGCAGTTCTTC.